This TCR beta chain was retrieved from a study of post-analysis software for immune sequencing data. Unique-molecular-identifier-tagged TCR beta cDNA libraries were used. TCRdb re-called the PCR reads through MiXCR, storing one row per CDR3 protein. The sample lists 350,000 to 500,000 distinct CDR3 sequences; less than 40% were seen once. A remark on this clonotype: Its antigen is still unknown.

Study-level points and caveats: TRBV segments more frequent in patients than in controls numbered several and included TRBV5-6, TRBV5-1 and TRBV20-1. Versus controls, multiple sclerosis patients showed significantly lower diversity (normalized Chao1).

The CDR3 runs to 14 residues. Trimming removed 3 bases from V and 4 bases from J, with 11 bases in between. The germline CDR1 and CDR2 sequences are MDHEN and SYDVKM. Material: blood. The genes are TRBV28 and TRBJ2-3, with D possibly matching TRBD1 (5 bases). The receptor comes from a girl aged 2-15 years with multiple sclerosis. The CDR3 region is CASSFAGSSDTQYF. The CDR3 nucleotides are TGTGCCAGCAGTTTCGCAGGGTCCTCAGATACGCAGTATTTT.